These 22 T cell receptor beta chains were all obtained from the same sample, sequenced in a study of CD8+ T cells in alopecia areata. Reverse transcribed after extraction, RNA yielded cDNA as the sequencing template. The repertoire was sequenced with immunoSEQ multiplex PCR; TCRdb's copy has only in-frame clones and lacks some. This table holds around 250,000 clones, under 70% found once. The sequences come from CD4+ T cells sorted from blood, collected at week 0. Every receptor here comes from a human donor with alopecia areata.

The V call is TRBV7-9, the J call TRBJ1-5, with D unclear. V lost 1 base, J lost 6 bases, and 4 bases lay in between. The CDR3 is made up of 12 amino acids. Germline CDR1 reads SEHNR; CDR2 reads FQNEAQ (reference sequence). The CDR3 sequence: CASSLDFQPQHF. The CDR3 DNA reads as TGTGCCAGCAGCTTAGACTTTCAGCCCCAGCATTTT.

The J gene is TRBJ1-6, the V gene TRBV4-2; TRBD1 aligns across 8 bases. The length of the CDR3 is 14 residues. The germline CDR1 and CDR2 sequences are LGHNA and YNFKEQ. The V and J ends lost 5 bases and 7 bases, in that order; junction bases with no gene match: 4. This chain's CDR3 is CASSNSGGNSPLHF. The CDR3 DNA is TGTGCCAGCAGCAACTCAGGGGGCAATTCACCCCTCCACTTT.

This clone was found a few times. J is TRBJ1-1 and V is TRBV6-6; D gene ambiguous. The CDR3 extends over 14 amino acids. V dropped 5 bases and J dropped 4 bases, with 14 bases sitting between them. The germline gives CDR1 MNHNY, CDR2 SVGAGI (reference sequence). CDR3 sequence reads: CASSPSGRITEAFF. CDR3 nucleotides: TGTGCCAGCAGTCCTTCTGGACGTATCACTGAAGCTTTCTTT.

This chain links TRBV5-6 with TRBJ1-5; D unresolved. The ends were cut back, 4 bases at V and 5 bases at J, with 19 bases in the middle. In germline, CDR1 is SGHDT, CDR2 YYEEEE. The length of the CDR3 is 16 residues. CDR3 DNA sequence: TGTGCCAGCAGCCGCGGTGATGTGGGGTCCCATCAGCCCCAGCATTTT. Translation gives CASSRGDVGSHQPQHF.

The J gene is TRBJ2-4, the V gene TRBV29-1; D possibly uses TRBD1 or TRBD2 (6 bases each). Germline V gene lookup returns CDR1 SQVTM and CDR2 ANQGSEA. The V end lost 6 bases, the J end lost 13 bases, and 16 bases lay between the germline ends. The CDR3 contains 11 residues. CDR3 coding DNA: TGCAGCGTCGCTCGAGGGGGGAAACAGTACTTC. It translates to CSVARGGKQYF.

The sample holds a few counts of this clone. This chain connects TRBV30 to TRBJ2-3; D uncertain. CDR3 length equals 12 residues. CDR1 and CDR2 from the germline V gene are GTSNPN and SVGIG (reference sequence). The germline V and J ends were trimmed by 8 bases and 5 bases, with 14 bases remaining between them. CDR3 bases: TGTGCCGTTTCCCGAGAGCGAGATACGCAGTATTTT. This sequence encodes CAVSRERDTQYF.

The chain joins TRBV7-8 to TRBJ2-3, with 7 positions matching TRBD2. Germline trimming cut 2 bases from V and 4 bases from J; bases unmatched to any gene: 6. CDR1 SGHVS and CDR2 FQNEAQ come from the germline V gene. The CDR3 runs to 15 residues. The CDR3 bases are TGTGCCAGCAGCTTAAGATTAAGCGGGGCAGATACGCAGTATTTT. This encodes CASSLRLSGADTQYF.

This clone was seen just once. The V and J genes are TRBV30 and TRBJ1-2; D remains unclear. Trimming shortened V by 2 bases and J by 4 bases, and 5 bases separated the two germline ends. Per germline, CDR1 GTSNPN and CDR2 SVGIG (reference sequence). This CDR3 is 11 amino acids long. DNA for the CDR3: TGTGCCTGGAGTCCGATCTATGGCTACACCTTC. This sequence encodes CAWSPIYGYTF. Full variable domain (outside the CDR3, taken from reference TRBV30 and TRBJ1-2): SQTIHQWPATLVQPVGSPLSLECTVEGTSNPNLYWYRQAAGRGLQLLFYSVGIGQISSEVPQNLSASRPQDRQFILSSKKLLLSDSGFYLCAWSPIYGYTFGSGTRLTVV.

The gene calls are TRBV9 and TRBJ2-3; 9 bases line up with TRBD2. The V segment lost 4 bases and the J segment 2 bases; nucleotides outside the gene matches: 11. The CDR3 has 17 residues. CDR1 and CDR2 from the germline V gene are SGDLS and YYNGEE. The CDR3 DNA is TGTGCCAGCAGCTTCAGCGTGGCGGGGGGGCCCACAGATACGCAGTATTTT. It is translated as CASSFSVAGGPTDTQYF.

The chain recombines TRBV5-1 with TRBJ1-2; no definite D call. V was trimmed by 1 base and J by 3 bases, leaving 4 bases between them. Germline values: CDR1 SGHRS, CDR2 YFSETQ. The CDR3 has 12 residues. CDR3 bases: TGCGCCAGCAGCTTGACCGACTATGGCTACACCTTC. Translation gives CASSLTDYGYTF.

This clone has only a few counts. This sequence joins TRBV28 and TRBJ2-2; tentative D call: TRBD1 (6 bases). V was trimmed by 6 bases and J by 6 bases, leaving 8 bases between them. The CDR3 has 12 amino acids. Germline CDR1 is MDHEN and CDR2 is SYDVKM. CDR3: CASSRQAGELFF. Here the CDR3 DNA reads TGTGCCAGCAGCAGACAGGCCGGGGAGCTGTTTTTT.

V and J are TRBV30 and TRBJ2-7; unclear D gene. Trimming stripped 0 bases from V and 4 bases from J, with 7 bases between. This CDR3 is 12 amino acids long. Germline V lookup: CDR1 GTSNPN, CDR2 SVGIG (reference sequence). The CDR3 sequence is CAWSVARYEQYF. DNA for the CDR3: TGTGCCTGGAGTGTGGCTCGGTACGAGCAGTACTTC. The full variable domain, with the rest looked up from reference TRBV30 and TRBJ2-7, is SQTIHQWPATLVQPVGSPLSLECTVEGTSNPNLYWYRQAAGRGLQLLFYSVGIGQISSEVPQNLSASRPQDRQFILSSKKLLLSDSGFYLCAWSVARYEQYFGPGTRLTVT.

The chain is built from TRBV27 and TRBJ1-5; 7 nucleotides align to TRBD1. The germline gives CDR1 MNHEY, CDR2 SMNVEV (reference sequence). V lost 3 bases to trimming and J lost 2 bases; unmatched junction nucleotides: 1. The CDR3 has 14 amino acids. CDR3 residues: CASSFGTGNQPQHF. CDR3 in DNA: TGTGCCAGCAGTTTCGGGACAGGCAATCAGCCCCAGCATTTT.

This clone was found once. This sequence joins TRBV6-5 and TRBJ2-7; 7 bases line up with TRBD1. CDR3 length: 15 amino acids. Germline V gene lookup returns CDR1 MNHEY and CDR2 SVGAGI. V trimming: 6 bases; J trimming: 0 bases; junction bases outside the gene matches: 8. CDR3 in amino acids: CASSPGQVVSYEQYF. CDR3 sequence (DNA): TGTGCCAGCAGCCCCGGACAGGTTGTCTCCTACGAGCAGTACTTC.

This clone has more than one count but fewer than ten. V and J are TRBV5-1 and TRBJ2-5; TRBD1 matches 8 bases. Looked up from germline, CDR1 is SGHRS and CDR2 is YFSETQ. After removal of 3 bases from V and 5 bases from J, the junction contained 9 bases not matched to a gene. The length of the CDR3 is 15 residues. CDR3 residues: CASSSGRDRLETQYF. The CDR3, as DNA: TGCGCCAGCAGCTCCGGAAGGGACAGGTTGGAGACCCAGTACTTC.

CDR3 nucleotide sequence: TGTGCCAGCAGTCCCACCGGGCTCCCCTACGAGCAGTACTTC. Residues: CASSPTGLPYEQYF. This chain links TRBV27 with TRBJ2-7; D ambiguous. The CDR3 has 14 amino acids. V lost 5 bases, J lost 2 bases, and 13 bases lay in between. The germline gives CDR1 MNHEY, CDR2 SMNVEV (reference sequence).

This clone was found a few times. The chain links TRBV29-1 to TRBJ1-2; perhaps TRBD1 as D (5 bases). The CDR3 contains 13 residues. Germline CDR1 is SQVTM and CDR2 is ANQGSEA. The V end lost 2 bases, the J end lost 4 bases, and 11 bases lay between the germline ends. CDR3 DNA: TGCAGCGTTGAAAGGGGCCGAAGCTATGGCTACACCTTC. This gives the protein CSVERGRSYGYTF.

V and J are TRBV25-1 and TRBJ2-7, with 12 positions matching TRBD1. The junction had 2 bases not matched to a gene; V was cut back by 2 bases and J by 3 bases. The CDR3 is 15 residues long. The germline gives CDR1 MGHDK, CDR2 SYGVNS. The CDR3 bases are TGTGCCAGCAGTGAAGGGACAGGGGGCGTCTACGAGCAGTACTTC. Translation: CASSEGTGGVYEQYF.

J is TRBJ2-5 and V is TRBV7-8; D gene ambiguous. Germline values: CDR1 SGHVS, CDR2 FQNEAQ. V was cut by 1 base and J by 3 bases, with 9 bases left in between. There are 14 residues in the CDR3. The CDR3 loop reads CASSLVVRKETQYF. DNA of the CDR3: TGTGCCAGCAGCTTAGTAGTGCGAAAAGAGACCCAGTACTTC.

The chain combines TRBV18 with TRBJ2-7; 7 bases fit TRBD1. After removal of 3 bases from V and 3 bases from J, the junction contained 2 bases not matched to a gene. Germline CDR1 and CDR2: KGHSH and LQKENI. The CDR3 loop spans 13 amino acids. The DNA for the CDR3 is TGTGCCAGCTCACCCGCAGGGGGCTACGAGCAGTACTTC. It yields the protein CASSPAGGYEQYF.

This clone appeared a few times. Other DNA sequences in this sample translate to the same CDR3. V and J are TRBV5-1 and TRBJ2-3; D ambiguous. Germline CDR1 is SGHRS and CDR2 is YFSETQ. Trimming shortened V by 1 base and J by 3 bases, and 3 bases separated the two germline ends. This CDR3 spans 12 amino acids. The CDR3 loop is CASSLTTDTQYF. CDR3 DNA sequence: TGCGCCAGCAGCTTGACTACAGATACGCAGTATTTT.

V gene TRBV30 combines with J gene TRBJ1-5, with no clear D. Germline V gene lookup returns CDR1 GTSNPN and CDR2 SVGIG (reference sequence). This CDR3 comprises 14 residues. V shed 1 base and J shed 4 bases, with 11 bases lying between them. The CDR3 nucleotides are TGTGCCTGGAGTGGTGGGGTAGGGAATCAGCCCCAGCATTTT. This sequence encodes CAWSGGVGNQPQHF.